Listed below are T cell receptor beta chains from one sample, sequenced in a study of a mutant IDH1 vaccine in newly diagnosed glioma. No cognate antigen is known for these TCRs. Generated by immunoSEQ multiplex PCR, the TCRdb table keeps only in-frame clones and is missing some. The sample comprises under 55,000 clones, roughly 90% of which are singletons, and under 2.5% rests with the top ten. The sample was PBMCs, taken from a glioma patient whose treatment included an IDH1 peptide vaccine. The receptor source for this set is a man in his fifties or sixties with glioma. The CDR3 runs from the conserved cysteine through the conserved F or W. The D gene is left open where the match is weak. Only part of the rows carry a size: once, few, many, or a class if the clone is expanded.

d_call	j_call	clone_size	v_call	cdr3_nt	cdr3_aa
NA	TRBJ1-5	NA	TRBV7-3	TGTGCCAGCAGCTTAGTTAGGGGGGGTCAGCCCCAGCATTTT	CASSLVRGGQPQHF
NA	TRBJ1-5	once	TRBV6-1	TGTGCCAGCAGCCCTCAGAGCCTAAATCAGCCCCAGCATTTT	CASSPQSLNQPQHF
TRBD1	TRBJ2-5	few	TRBV10-3	TGTGCCATCAGTGAGTCGGCAGGGGGTAAAGAGACCCAGTACTTC	CAISESAGGKETQYF
NA	TRBJ2-2	NA	TRBV21-1	TGTGCCAGCAGCAGCCAGCGCGAACTAGCGGGGGCAGACACCGGGGAGCTGTTTTTT	CASSSQRELAGADTGELFF
NA	TRBJ1-3	NA	TRBV27	TGTGCCCGGGGGAACACCATATATTTT	CARGNTIYF
NA	TRBJ1-3	NA	TRBV7-9	TGTGCCAGCAGCAGTCAGTCGGGGTCTGGAAACACCATATATTTT	CASSSQSGSGNTIYF
TRBD2	TRBJ2-1	NA	TRBV7-8	TGTGCCAGCAGCTTAGCAGTGGGACTAGCGGGAGTGTACAATGAGCAGTTCTTC	CASSLAVGLAGVYNEQFF
TRBD1	TRBJ1-6	NA	TRBV10-2	TGCGCCAGCAGGGGACAGGCGGATAATTCACCCCTCCACTTT	CASRGQADNSPLHF
TRBD1	TRBJ1-5	NA	TRBV9	TGTGCCAGCAGCGCCGGGACAGAATATAGCAATCAGCCCCAGCATTTT	CASSAGTEYSNQPQHF
NA	TRBJ1-2	NA	TRBV21-1	TGTGCCAGCAGCAAACAGGGTGAAAAAAACTATGGCTACACCTTC	CASSKQGEKNYGYTF
NA	TRBJ2-7	NA	TRBV30	TGTGCCTGGAGGGGGAGCGGGTGGCCCTCATCGTCCTACGAGCAGTACTTC	CAWRGSGWPSSSYEQYF
NA	TRBJ1-2	once	TRBV6-5	TGTGCCAGCACCTCTTGGGCCTCTAACTATGGCTACACCTTC	CASTSWASNYGYTF
NA	TRBJ2-3	NA	TRBV9	TGTGCCAGCAGCGTACGGAGCACAGATACGCAGTATTTT	CASSVRSTDTQYF
TRBD1	TRBJ1-2	once	TRBV5-8	TGTGCCAGCAGCTTGAGGACAGGAAACATCTATGGCTACACCTTC	CASSLRTGNIYGYTF
TRBD1	TRBJ1-1	NA	TRBV28	TGTGCCAGCAGCCTCAGGGGGCGCCGGACTGAAGCTTTCTTT	CASSLRGRRTEAFF
TRBD2	TRBJ2-7	NA	TRBV7-2	TGTGCCAGCAGCTCGGGACTAGCGAAGTACGAGCAGTACTTC	CASSSGLAKYEQYF
NA	TRBJ2-2	NA	TRBV7-9	TGTGCCAGCACCTTCCCCAGGGGGAACACCGGGGAGCTGTTTTTT	CASTFPRGNTGELFF
TRBD1	TRBJ2-2	NA	TRBV4-3	TGCGCCAGCAGCCAAGTACAGGGGGCCAACACCGGGGAGCTGTTTTTT	CASSQVQGANTGELFF
NA	TRBJ2-3	NA	TRBV6-5	TGTGCCAGCAGTACCCCTGGCCGCACAGATACGCAGTATTTT	CASSTPGRTDTQYF
TRBD2	TRBJ2-5	NA	TRBV2	TGTGCCAGCAGACGCCGCTCAGCGGGAGTAGAGACCCAGTACTTC	CASRRRSAGVETQYF
NA	TRBJ1-2	NA	TRBV10-3	TGTGCCATCAGTGAAAGGCAGGGAGGCGGCTACACCTTC	CAISERQGGGYTF
TRBD1	TRBJ1-4	NA	TRBV7-2	TGTGCCAGCAGCTTGCCGACAGGGGTAGGAGAAAAACTGTTTTTT	CASSLPTGVGEKLFF
NA	TRBJ2-4	NA	TRBV6-5	TGTGCCAGCAGACCCCCACAGGGCTCCAAAAACATTCAGTACTTC	CASRPPQGSKNIQYF
TRBD1	TRBJ1-2	NA	TRBV19	TGTGCCAGTAGTAGAACAGGGGAAATTAACTATGGCTACACCTTC	CASSRTGEINYGYTF
TRBD1	TRBJ1-2	NA	TRBV27	TGTGCCAGCAGTTTATTCAGTAGTGGCAGGGGGCCGAGTGGCTACACCTTC	CASSLFSSGRGPSGYTF
NA	TRBJ2-2	NA	TRBV9	TGTGCCAGCAGCATCGGGGGCGGGATAAACACCGGGGAGCTGTTTTTT	CASSIGGGINTGELFF
NA	TRBJ1-1	NA	TRBV6-5	TGTGCCAGCAGTTACCTGGCGGGCGGAACTGAAGCTTTCTTT	CASSYLAGGTEAFF
NA	TRBJ1-3	NA	TRBV7-8	TGTGCCAGCAGCTTACGTTTCCAGGGTCTATTCTCTGGAAACACCATATATTTT	CASSLRFQGLFSGNTIYF
TRBD1	TRBJ2-6	few	TRBV5-1	TGCGCCAGCAGCTTGCTAGGACAGGGGGCGCGAGGGGCCAACGTCCTGACTTTC	CASSLLGQGARGANVLTF
NA	TRBJ1-2	medium-sized	TRBV6-1	TGTGCCAGCAGATTGACAGCCAACTATGGCTACACCTTC	CASRLTANYGYTF
NA	TRBJ1-4	NA	TRBV7-9	TGTGCCAGCAGCCCATGGGCGGACACTGAAAAACTGTTTTTT	CASSPWADTEKLFF
NA	TRBJ1-4	once	TRBV21-1	TGTGCCAGCAGCCATAGACAGACCTTAAATGAAAAACTGTTTTTT	CASSHRQTLNEKLFF